These 26 T cell receptor beta chains were all obtained from the same sample, sequenced in a study of shared clonotypes between healthy human individuals. Data came from immunoSEQ multiplex PCR; TCRdb stores just in-frame clones and leaves some out. This sample has over a million clones, with approximately 80% found just once. The specimen was memory CD4+ T cells from PBMCs. Subset meaning: CD45RA-negative fraction. The source of these receptors is a man younger than 30 in good health. Some clones in this sample may be carry-over from other donors' samples.

This clone was seen a single time. The rearrangement joins TRBV28 to TRBJ1-2; D might be TRBD1 (5 bases). Germline CDR1 is MDHEN and CDR2 is SYDVKM. V lost 11 bases and J lost 6, with 25 bases in between. This CDR3 comprises 15 residues. In nucleotides, the CDR3 is TGTGCCGCCACTCCTTCCGGGACCTCTTGGCATGGCTACACCTTC. Translation: CAATPSGTSWHGYTF.

This clone was found a few times. This chain uses TRBV5-8 with TRBJ1-5; unclear D gene. CDR3 size: 19 residues. V was cut by 5 bases and J by 0 bases, with 24 bases left in between. Germline CDR1 and CDR2: SGHTS and YDEGEE. Here the CDR3 reads CASSLQFGRGLNSNQPQHF. DNA of the CDR3: TGTGCCAGCAGTTTGCAATTCGGACGGGGATTGAATAGCAATCAGCCCCAGCATTTT. Using reference TRBV5-8 and TRBJ1-5 for the parts outside the CDR3, the full variable domain is EAGVTQSPTHLIKTRGQQATLRCSPISGHTSVYWYQQALGLGLQFLLWYDEGEERNRGNFPPRFSGRQFPNYSSELNVNALELEDSALYLCASSLQFGRGLNSNQPQHFGDGTRLSIL.

As for this clone: In the same sample, other DNA sequences code for this CDR3. The genes are TRBV5-4 and TRBJ1-1, with TRBD1 as a possible D gene (5 bases). The CDR3 consists of 13 residues. The germline V and J ends were trimmed by 3 bases and 1 base, with 7 bases remaining between them. Germline V CDR1 and CDR2: SGHNT, YYREEE (reference sequence). CDR3 DNA sequence: TGTGCCAGCAGCTCTGGACAGAACACTGAAGCTTTCTTT. It encodes CASSSGQNTEAFF.

This clone was observed a few times. This chain joins TRBV7-2 and TRBJ1-5; a possible D gene is TRBD1 (5 bases). The CDR3 spans 13 residues. The germline V and J ends were trimmed by 5 bases and 5 bases, with 10 bases remaining between them. Germline V gene data show CDR1 as SGHTA and CDR2 as FQGNSA. The CDR3 sequence: CASSIRGDQPQHF. CDR3 nucleotide sequence: TGTGCCAGCAGCATAAGGGGTGATCAGCCCCAGCATTTT.

V and J are TRBV7-9 and TRBJ1-4, with D possibly matching TRBD1 (5 bases). The V and J ends lost 2 bases and 5 bases respectively, with 12 bases between them. Looked up from germline, CDR1 is SEHNR and CDR2 is FQNEAQ (reference sequence). This CDR3 comprises 15 residues. The DNA of the CDR3 is TGTGCCAGCAGCTTACGGGGCAGCCAGAATGAAAAACTGTTTTTT. Its translation is CASSLRGSQNEKLFF.

This clone was detected a few times. Other DNA variants within this sample encode the same CDR3. The rearrangement links TRBV11-2 to TRBJ1-1, with D possibly being TRBD1 (5 bases). V was clipped by 0 bases and J by 5 bases, with 10 bases between them. The CDR3 is made up of 14 amino acids. Germline-derived CDR1 and CDR2 are SGHAT and FQNNGV. The DNA for the CDR3 is TGTGCCAGCAGCTTAGATCGGGGCGGGACTGAAGCTTTCTTT. Encoded protein: CASSLDRGGTEAFF.

This clone came up once. The chain uses TRBV10-3 and TRBJ1-1, with a tentative D call TRBD1 (6 bases). CDR1 and CDR2 (germline): ENHRY, SYGVKD. This CDR3 has 13 amino acids. Deletions cut 6 bases from V and 5 bases from J, with 13 bases between. This CDR3 is CAISNREGTEAFF. As DNA, the CDR3 is TGTGCCATCAGCAACAGGGAGGGAACTGAAGCTTTCTTT.

The chain couples TRBV19 to TRBJ2-7, with TRBD2 matching over 7 bases. CDR1 and CDR2 (germline): LNHDA, SQIVND (reference sequence). The CDR3 loop spans 15 amino acids. The ends lost 6 bases at V and 2 bases at J; junction bases unmatched: 10. The DNA of the CDR3 is TGTGCCAGTAGGGAGCGGGACGGTTTGCCCTACGAGCAGTACTTC. Protein sequence: CASRERDGLPYEQYF.

This sequence joins TRBV7-9 and TRBJ2-5; possibly TRBD1 for D (5 bases). Germline CDR1 reads SEHNR; CDR2 reads FQNEAQ (reference sequence). The ends were cut back, 2 bases at V and 0 bases at J, with 13 bases in the middle. CDR3 length: 16 residues. DNA of the CDR3: TGTGCCAGCAGCTTATTGACTGGACAACACCAAGAGACCCAGTACTTC. Translated, it gives CASSLLTGQHQETQYF.

The rearrangement joins TRBV30 to TRBJ2-7; no firm D call. V dropped 2 bases and J dropped 5 bases, with 10 bases sitting between them. CDR3 length: 12 amino acids. CDR1 and CDR2 (germline): GTSNPN, SVGIG (reference sequence). CDR3 bases: TGTGCCTGGAGTCAGGACCTACACGAGCAGTACTTC. This translates into CAWSQDLHEQYF.

This chain joins TRBV2 and TRBJ1-1; D perhaps matches TRBD1 (5 bases). Germline V gene data show CDR1 as SNHLY and CDR2 as FYNNEI. V lost 7 bases and J 1 base, leaving 10 bases between the germline ends. The CDR3 spans 13 residues. The CDR3 DNA sequence: TGTGCCAGCAAAGGACAATCGAACACTGAAGCTTTCTTT. Encoded protein: CASKGQSNTEAFF.

The rearrangement links TRBV29-1 to TRBJ1-1; D unclear. Germline V gene lookup returns CDR1 SQVTM and CDR2 ANQGSEA. The V and J ends lost 6 bases and 1 base respectively, with 12 bases between them. This CDR3 spans 13 amino acids. Here the CDR3 DNA reads TGCAGCGTCGCCTTAGCCAGGAACACTGAAGCTTTCTTT. It is translated as CSVALARNTEAFF.

The DNA for the CDR3 is TGTGCCAGCAGCCCCGGTACAGGGACAGGGGCGTACGAGCAGTACTTC. This codes for CASSPGTGTGAYEQYF. The gene calls are TRBV11-3 and TRBJ2-7; 10 nucleotides align to TRBD1. V dropped 5 bases and J dropped 4; count of bases not matched to a gene: 11. The CDR3 runs to 16 residues. Germline V gene lookup returns CDR1 SGHNT and CDR2 YENEEA.

This clone came up once. The J gene is TRBJ2-1, the V gene TRBV5-1, with 9 positions matching TRBD2. CDR1 SGHRS and CDR2 YFSETQ come from the germline V gene. V lost 2 bases and J lost 5; bases outside the gene matches: 5. CDR3 length: 15 residues. The CDR3: CASSLRLAANNEQFF. The CDR3 bases are TGCGCCAGCAGCTTAAGACTAGCGGCCAACAATGAGCAGTTCTTC.

This clone turned up a few times. The rearrangement links TRBV5-1 to TRBJ1-2, with no clear D. CDR1 and CDR2 (germline): SGHRS, YFSETQ. CDR3 size: 14 residues. Between the trimmed V and J ends, which lost 0 bases and 5 bases, there was a span of 11 bases. Written as DNA, the CDR3 is TGCGCCAGCAGCTTGGACGGCAGCTTTTATGGCTACACCTTC. It is translated as CASSLDGSFYGYTF.

V usage is TRBV7-8 and J usage is TRBJ1-1; 8 nucleotides match TRBD1. Unmatched junction bases numbered 8, after V lost 4 bases and J lost 4 bases. In germline, CDR1 is SGHVS, CDR2 FQNEAQ. The CDR3 has 15 amino acids. The CDR3 reads CASSSRTGRVTEAFF. The CDR3 nucleotides are TGTGCCAGCAGCTCGAGGACAGGGAGGGTCACTGAAGCTTTCTTT.

J is TRBJ2-2 and V is TRBV7-7, with a tentative D call TRBD2 (5 bases). The CDR3 totals 13 residues. V was clipped by 8 bases and J by 1 base, with 8 bases between them. The germline gives CDR1 SSHAT, CDR2 FNYEAQ (reference sequence). CDR3 bases: TGTGCCAGCCGGGCGGGGAACACCGGGGAGCTGTTTTTT. Its protein is CASRAGNTGELFF.

This chain joins TRBV7-7 and TRBJ1-5, with D maybe TRBD1 (6 bases). V shed 4 bases and J shed 7 bases, with 11 bases lying between them. Germline values: CDR1 SSHAT, CDR2 FNYEAQ (reference sequence). CDR3 length equals 13 residues. For the CDR3, the DNA is TGTGCCAGCAGCTCTCAGGGGCGCCAGCCCCAGCATTTT. Translated, it gives CASSSQGRQPQHF.

Only a few counts were recorded for this clone. The rearrangement joins TRBV19 to TRBJ1-1, with 7 nucleotides matching TRBD1. J gave up 2 bases and V 4 bases, and 7 bases lay outside the gene matches. This CDR3 is 15 amino acids long. Germline V gene lookup returns CDR1 LNHDA and CDR2 SQIVND (reference sequence). CDR3 in DNA: TGTGCCAGTAGTACCCGACAGGGTGTTAACACTGAAGCTTTCTTT. As protein: CASSTRQGVNTEAFF.

The gene calls are TRBV19 and TRBJ1-2; D is unresolved. CDR3 length: 15 amino acids. With 2 bases removed from V and 2 bases from J, the gap between germline ends came to 12 bases. From germline, CDR1 is LNHDA and CDR2 SQIVND (reference sequence). CDR3 loop: CASSILGRQNYGYTF. The CDR3, as DNA: TGTGCCAGTAGTATATTGGGCAGGCAAAACTATGGCTACACCTTC.

V usage is TRBV30 and J usage is TRBJ1-1, with D possibly TRBD1 on 5 matching bases. V was shortened by 4 bases and J by 3 bases, with 21 bases between the two germline ends. The CDR3 runs to 16 residues. Germline CDR1 is GTSNPN and CDR2 is SVGIG (reference sequence). The chain's CDR3 is CAWIPLSGASDTEAFF. The CDR3 DNA reads as TGTGCCTGGATCCCCCTCTCCGGGGCGTCGGACACTGAAGCTTTCTTT. Supplemented by reference TRBV30 and TRBJ1-1, the full variable domain reads SQTIHQWPATLVQPVGSPLSLECTVEGTSNPNLYWYRQAAGRGLQLLFYSVGIGQISSEVPQNLSASRPQDRQFILSSKKLLLSDSGFYLCAWIPLSGASDTEAFFGQGTRLTVV.

The J gene is TRBJ2-3, the V gene TRBV11-2; 8 bases are shared with TRBD2. Germline lookup yields CDR1 SGHAT and CDR2 FQNNGV. V trimming: 2 bases; J trimming: 2 bases; junction bases outside the gene matches: 9. This CDR3 has 17 residues. The CDR3 bases are TGTGCCAGCAGCTTACGGAACGGGAGGGCCCCCACAGATACGCAGTATTTT. Amino acids: CASSLRNGRAPTDTQYF.

The chain joins TRBV6-5 to TRBJ1-1; D remains ambiguous. Trimming removed 0 bases from V and 8 bases from J, with 7 bases in between. Germline CDR1 and CDR2: MNHEY and SVGAGI. This CDR3 region has 12 residues. The CDR3 loop reads CASSYSKGEAFF. The CDR3 nucleotides read TGTGCCAGCAGTTACTCGAAGGGCGAAGCTTTCTTT.

V gene TRBV30 combines with J gene TRBJ2-5; D tentatively reads TRBD1 or TRBD2 (5 bases each). This CDR3 contains 12 residues. V was pared by 8 bases and J by 9 bases, with 19 bases between. The germline gives CDR1 GTSNPN, CDR2 SVGIG (reference sequence). CDR3 protein: CAGETAWRAQYF. In DNA form, the CDR3 reads TGTGCCGGAGAGACAGCTTGGCGGGCCCAGTACTTC.

The rearrangement joins TRBV28 to TRBJ1-2; D gene ambiguous. The CDR3 has 15 amino acids. CDR1 and CDR2 from the germline V gene are MDHEN and SYDVKM. The V end was cut by 1 base, the J end by 7 bases, with 16 bases between. In nucleotides, the CDR3 is TGTGCCAGCAGTTTATCTCGATGGCGTACATGTGGCTACACCTTC. Translating gives CASSLSRWRTCGYTF.

The chain employs TRBV5-8 and TRBJ1-1, with no clear D. Germline CDR1 is SGHTS and CDR2 is YDEGEE. This CDR3 comprises 12 residues. V lost 10 bases and J lost 2, with 12 bases in between. The CDR3, as DNA: TGTGCCGTAGGGCCCGCCAACACTGAAGCTTTCTTT. It is translated as CAVGPANTEAFF.